This TCR beta chain comes out of a study of T cell responses to AZD1222 COVID-19 vaccine. Background on the study: Analysis merged second doses at about 4 or about 12 weeks. Broader study findings: Spike-wide vaccine-associated CD4 TCRs dominated at 160-218 and 743-854. Sampling that yielded the repertoires occurred only after the peak T cell response.

The CDR3 is made up of 14 amino acids. Trimming left V 5 bases short and J 4 bases short, with 14 bases between. Germline lookup yields CDR1 MDHEN and CDR2 SYDVKM. In the case of this clone: Its antigen is not known.

Generated by immunoSEQ multiplex PCR, the TCRdb table keeps only in-frame clones and is missing some. Among around 69,000 clones listed, roughly 90% were seen once. This receptor was identified in an adult in good health. The rearrangement links TRBV28 to TRBJ2-5; D perhaps matches TRBD1 (5 bases). This sample comprised peripheral blood, obtained on day 0 of AZD1222 vaccination. CDR3 region: CASSLGHRIETQYF. In nucleotides, the CDR3 is TGTGCCAGCAGTCTTGGACACCGAATAGAGACCCAGTACTTC. Full variable domain (missing parts from reference TRBV28 and TRBJ2-5): DVKVTQSSRYLVKRTGEKVFLECVQDMDHENMFWYRQDPGLGLRLIYFSYDVKMKEKGDIPEGYSVSREKKERFSLILESASTNQTSMYLCASSLGHRIETQYFGPGTRLLVL.